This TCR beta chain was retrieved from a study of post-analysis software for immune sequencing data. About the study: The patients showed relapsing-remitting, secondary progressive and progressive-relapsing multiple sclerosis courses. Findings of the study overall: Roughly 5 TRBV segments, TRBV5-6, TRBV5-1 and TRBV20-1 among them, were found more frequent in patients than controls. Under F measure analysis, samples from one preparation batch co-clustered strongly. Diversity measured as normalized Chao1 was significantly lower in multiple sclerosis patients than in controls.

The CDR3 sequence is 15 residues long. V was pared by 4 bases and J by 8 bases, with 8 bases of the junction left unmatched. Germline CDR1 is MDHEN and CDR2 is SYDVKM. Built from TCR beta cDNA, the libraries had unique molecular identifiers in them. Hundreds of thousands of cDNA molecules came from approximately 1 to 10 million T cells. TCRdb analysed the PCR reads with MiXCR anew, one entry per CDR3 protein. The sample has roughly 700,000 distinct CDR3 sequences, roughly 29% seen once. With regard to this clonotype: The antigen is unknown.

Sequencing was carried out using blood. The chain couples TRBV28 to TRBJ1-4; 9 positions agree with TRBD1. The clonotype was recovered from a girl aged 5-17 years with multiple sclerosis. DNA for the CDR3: TGTGCCAGCAGTTGGTCCGGGACAGGGAGAGAAAAACTGTTTTTT. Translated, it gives CASSWSGTGREKLFF. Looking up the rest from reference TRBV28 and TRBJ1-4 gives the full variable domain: DVKVTQSSRYLVKRTGEKVFLECVQDMDHENMFWYRQDPGLGLRLIYFSYDVKMKEKGDIPEGYSVSREKKERFSLILESASTNQTSMYLCASSWSGTGREKLFFGSGTQLSVL.